The 23 T cell receptor beta chains presented below share a single source sample, sequenced in a study of T cell responses to AZD1222 COVID-19 vaccine. Assay used: immunoSEQ multiplex PCR; TCRdb lists only in-frame clones, some missing. The sample includes 150,000 or so clones, about 92% of them seen just once. Sequencing used peripheral blood, obtained on day 0 of AZD1222 vaccination. These receptors were collected from an adult in good health.

The J gene is TRBJ2-6, the V gene TRBV5-1; D is unclear. From germline, CDR1 is SGHRS and CDR2 YFSETQ. The CDR3 has 15 amino acids. Trimming pared 1 base from V and 1 base from J, leaving 6 bases between. CDR3 nucleotides: TGCGCCAGCAGCTTGACAGTATCTGGGGCCAACGTCCTGACTTTC. The encoded protein is CASSLTVSGANVLTF. The whole variable domain, remainder taken from reference TRBV5-1 and TRBJ2-6, is KAGVTQTPRYLIKTRGQQVTLSCSPISGHRSVSWYQQTPGQGLQFLFEYFSETQRNKGNFPGRFSGRQFSNSRSEMNVSTLELGDSALYLCASSLTVSGANVLTFGAGSRLTVL.

The chain recombines TRBV18 with TRBJ2-4, with D tentatively TRBD1 (6 bases). V lost 3 bases to trimming and J lost 3 bases, with 12 bases between them. From germline, CDR1 is KGHSH and CDR2 LQKENI. The CDR3 totals 15 residues. DNA for the CDR3: TGTGCCAGCTCACCGCAGGGGAGTAGCAAAAACATTCAGTACTTC. Its protein is CASSPQGSSKNIQYF.

This chain connects TRBV12-3 or TRBV12-4 to TRBJ2-4; 7 bases are a match to TRBD1. The CDR3 runs 13 residues. V trimming: 5 bases; J trimming: 8 bases; junction bases outside the gene matches: 6. CDR3 amino acids: CASSKTGRDIQYF. The CDR3 coding sequence is TGTGCCAGCAGTAAGACAGGGCGCGACATTCAGTACTTC.

The CDR3 spells CASSLEAGGTNSPLHF. In nucleotides, the CDR3 is TGCGCCAGCAGCTTGGAGGCAGGGGGCACAAATTCACCCCTCCACTTT. The rearrangement links TRBV5-1 to TRBJ1-6, with TRBD1 matching 8 bases. The CDR3 spans 16 residues. CDR1 is SGHRS and CDR2 is YFSETQ in the germline V gene. V shed 0 bases, J shed 7 bases, and the junction held 6 bases outside the gene matches.

This clone was counted only a few times. The chain uses TRBV15 and TRBJ2-7; D gene uncertain. Germline CDR1 is LNHNV and CDR2 is YYDKDF (reference sequence). The CDR3 sequence is 14 residues long. V lost 8 bases to trimming and J lost 0 bases, with 14 bases between them. The DNA of the CDR3 is TGTGCCACCGGCCGCACAGTGAGCTCCTACGAGCAGTACTTC. Amino acids: CATGRTVSSYEQYF.

J is TRBJ1-2 and V is TRBV7-8; 7 bases are shared with TRBD1. The trim removed 6 bases at V and 6 bases at J, leaving 16 bases unmatched. Germline assignment: CDR1 SGHVS and CDR2 FQNEAQ. This CDR3 has 16 amino acids. The CDR3 bases are TGTGCCAGCAGAAAACAAGGTGGTCCAGGGGGAAATGGCTACACCTTC. This encodes CASRKQGGPGGNGYTF.

On this clone itself: Other nucleotide sequences in the sample specify the same CDR3. The chain employs TRBV6-5 and TRBJ1-5; D not certain. Trimming removed 2 bases from V and 4 bases from J, with 6 bases in between. This CDR3 is built from 13 residues. Looked up from germline, CDR1 is MNHEY and CDR2 is SVGAGI. The CDR3 region is CASSYNGNQPQHF. The CDR3 nucleotides read TGTGCCAGCAGTTACAACGGGAATCAGCCCCAGCATTTT.

The chain has TRBV15 and TRBJ1-2, with D hard to call. The CDR3 length is 13 residues. Germline CDR1 reads LNHNV; CDR2 reads YYDKDF (reference sequence). The germline V and J ends were trimmed by 4 bases and 7 bases, with 13 bases remaining between them. CDR3 sequence (DNA): TGTGCCACCAGCATCCCCCGAGGGTCTGGCTACACCTTC. This codes for CATSIPRGSGYTF.

The chain uses TRBV7-2 and TRBJ2-1, with 9 bases identical to TRBD2. Germline CDR1 is SGHTA and CDR2 is FQGNSA. Trimming took 5 bases from V and 4 from J; bases not matched to a gene: 6. The CDR3 is 15 amino acids. CDR3 protein: CASSPSSGVYNEQFF. DNA of the CDR3: TGTGCCAGCAGCCCTTCTAGCGGGGTATACAATGAGCAGTTCTTC.

The CDR3 loop reads CASSLSLVGDTQYF. CDR3 bases: TGTGCCAGCAGCTTATCTTTAGTGGGGGATACGCAGTATTTT. The rearrangement joins TRBV5-4 to TRBJ2-3; D is uncertain. V was pared by 2 bases and J by 6 bases, with 13 bases between. The germline gives CDR1 SGHNT, CDR2 YYREEE (reference sequence). The CDR3 contains 14 residues.

The chain links TRBV24-1 to TRBJ1-1; TRBD1 might be the D (5 bases). With 7 bases removed from V and 3 bases from J, the gap between germline ends came to 17 bases. Germline values: CDR1 KGHDR, CDR2 SFDVKD. This CDR3 comprises 15 residues. The CDR3 DNA reads TGTGCCACCAGAGCTGGGGGGGTCGGGGACACTGAAGCTTTCTTT. As protein: CATRAGGVGDTEAFF.

The count of this clone is one. This chain uses TRBV7-9 with TRBJ1-2, with D possibly matching TRBD1 (6 bases). The germline gives CDR1 SEHNR, CDR2 FQNEAQ (reference sequence). V lost 2 bases and J 4 bases, leaving 11 bases between the germline ends. CDR3 length: 14 residues. CDR3 nucleotides: TGTGCCAGCAGCTTACGGGGGCTTCGCTATGGCTACACCTTC. Translated: CASSLRGLRYGYTF.

This chain connects TRBV3-1 (or the pseudogene TRBV3-2) to TRBJ1-2; D possibly corresponds to TRBD1 (5 bases). Trimming pared 2 bases from V and 8 bases from J, leaving 12 bases between. The CDR3 sequence is 13 residues long. Germline CDR1 is LGHDT and CDR2 is YNNKEL (reference sequence). CDR3 residues: CASSQPGLGGYTF. As DNA, the CDR3 is TGTGCCAGCAGCCAACCAGGGCTTGGCGGCTACACCTTC.

The chain employs TRBV4-1 and TRBJ2-5; D is perhaps TRBD1 or TRBD2 (5 bases each). CDR1 and CDR2 from the germline V gene are MGHRA and YSYEKL. There are 12 residues in the CDR3. Trimming removed 5 bases at V and 8 bases at J, with 12 bases between. DNA of the CDR3: TGCGCCAGCAGCTGGGGGTCGGGTACCCAGTACTTC. This gives the protein CASSWGSGTQYF.

This chain joins TRBV11-3 and TRBJ1-1; 7 bases are a match to TRBD1. Germline V gene data show CDR1 as SGHNT and CDR2 as YENEEA. The CDR3 loop spans 14 amino acids. V shed 5 bases and J 0 bases; nucleotides not matched to a gene: 3. In nucleotides, the CDR3 is TGTGCCAGCAGCCACGGGACAGTGAACACTGAAGCTTTCTTT. Translation: CASSHGTVNTEAFF.

A single count supports this clone. This chain joins TRBV7-9 and TRBJ2-3; D call uncertain. The CDR3 has 13 residues. Trimming stripped 5 bases from V and 4 bases from J, with 10 bases between. Per the germline V gene, CDR1 is SEHNR and CDR2 is FQNEAQ (reference sequence). The CDR3 region has the DNA TGTGCCAGCAGCCCCCCCCTGGCAGATACGCAGTATTTT. This gives the protein CASSPPLADTQYF.

The chain joins TRBV15 to TRBJ2-7; D unresolved. V was cut by 0 bases and J by 7 bases, with 10 bases left in between. This CDR3 has 13 amino acids. CDR1 is LNHNV, CDR2 YYDKDF, per germline (reference sequence). The CDR3 sequence is CATSRDLKGEQYF. In DNA, the CDR3 is TGTGCCACCAGCAGAGATCTTAAGGGTGAGCAGTACTTC.

About this clone: Sequence at one end of the junction differs from germline and may be a read error. V gene TRBV7-7 combines with J gene TRBJ2-7, with D possibly being TRBD1 (6 bases). The CDR3 covers 13 residues. Germline V CDR1 and CDR2: SSHAT, FNYEAQ (reference sequence). The CDR3 DNA is TGTGCTAGCAGCTTGGGACACTTAGACGAGCAGTACTTC. Its translation: CASSLGHLDEQYF.

This clone was seen a handful of times. CDR3 protein: CASSFPAGGQYTGELFF. The DNA of the CDR3 is TGTGCCAGCAGCTTTCCAGCGGGGGGGCAGTACACCGGGGAGCTGTTTTTT. The chain is built from TRBV7-8 and TRBJ2-2; 10 bases are shared with TRBD2. The trim removed 3 bases at V and 3 bases at J, leaving 7 bases unmatched. In germline, CDR1 is SGHVS, CDR2 FQNEAQ. There are 17 residues in the CDR3.

The chain combines TRBV2 with TRBJ1-2; 8 nucleotides line up with TRBD1. V was pared by 6 bases and J by 3 bases, with 6 bases of the junction left unmatched. CDR1 and CDR2 (germline): SNHLY, FYNNEI. The CDR3 contains 14 residues. CDR3 nucleotides: TGTGCCAGCAGGACTACGGACAGGGACTATGGCTACACCTTC. Translation gives CASRTTDRDYGYTF.

The chain joins TRBV7-9 to TRBJ1-4; TRBD1 might be the D (5 bases). The V gene lost 6 bases and the J gene lost 5 bases, with 13 bases spanning the gap. The CDR3 is 14 residues long. Germline V gene lookup returns CDR1 SEHNR and CDR2 FQNEAQ (reference sequence). The DNA of the CDR3 is TGTGCCAGCAGTTCCGGGACGGGCAATGAAAAACTGTTTTTT. Protein sequence: CASSSGTGNEKLFF.

The chain carries TRBV28 and TRBJ1-2; 7 nucleotides match TRBD1. The germline CDR1 and CDR2 sequences are MDHEN and SYDVKM. Germline trimming cut 2 bases from V and 7 bases from J; bases unmatched to any gene: 10. The CDR3 consists of 15 residues. Here the CDR3 reads CASSLPHRGSSGYTF. CDR3 DNA sequence: TGTGCCAGCAGTTTACCCCACAGGGGTTCAAGTGGCTACACCTTC.

The chain links TRBV7-8 to TRBJ2-7, with TRBD2 matching 9 bases. Looked up from germline, CDR1 is SGHVS and CDR2 is FQNEAQ. The CDR3 is 16 amino acids. With V trimmed by 5 bases and J by 3 bases, 11 bases remained unmatched. CDR3 coding DNA: TGTGCCAGCAGCCCCCATCGACTAGCGGTGAACTACGAGCAGTACTTC. It codes for CASSPHRLAVNYEQYF.